The sequence of this T cell receptor (beta chain) was determined in a study of cytomegalovirus exposure and HLA in healthy donors. Broader study findings: Researchers catalogued approximately 170 TCR beta chains as cytomegalovirus-associated. Three chains linked to CMV were shown in vitro to be specific for CMV antigens. It was reported that the classifier diagnosed cytomegalovirus status with high specificity and sensitivity in both the original and validation cohorts. First-cohort TCR clusters were later found to tend to co-occur in the 130 or so validation repertoires.

Method: immunoSEQ multiplex PCR; TCRdb's copy keeps in-frame clones and lacks some. Found here are 70,000 or so clones, 94% of them singletons; the top ten hold about 1.6%. This CDR3 is 13 amino acids long. The germline V gene encodes CDR1 SGHKS and CDR2 YYEKEE (reference sequence). V was clipped by 1 base and J by 8 bases; unmatched bases: 1. As concerns this clone: The antigen is unknown.

Input material: PBMCs. The TCR originated in a man aged 18 to 30 in good health and CMV-seropositive. The chain couples TRBV5-5 to TRBJ1-5, with TRBD1 matching over 9 bases. CDR3 amino acids: CASSLTGGKPQHF. The CDR3 DNA reads TGTGCCAGCAGCTTGACAGGGGGCAAGCCCCAGCATTTT.